The TCR beta chain described here comes from a study of cytomegalovirus exposure and HLA in healthy donors. Amplification used 60 Vbeta primers and 13 Jbeta primers. Method: immunoSEQ multiplex PCR; TCRdb's copy keeps in-frame clones and lacks some. This sample has about 150,000 clones, with 75% to 90% found just once. Points on this clone: Its antigen is currently unknown.

Germline V gene data show CDR1 as SGHRS and CDR2 as YFSETQ. Trimming cost V 4 bases and J 8 bases; bases outside gene matches: 12. There are 16 residues in the CDR3. Study-level findings and limits: Three CMV-associated chains proved CMV antigen-specific in vitro. Follow-up analysis seemed to connect common viral pathogens with several of the most significant clusters identified.

Material for sequencing was PBMCs. This sequence was found in a male donor in good health and CMV-seronegative. The J gene is TRBJ1-4, the V gene TRBV5-1, with 9 bases identical to TRBD1. The CDR3 here is CASSTQPQGANEKLFF. The CDR3 DNA reads as TGCGCCAGCAGCACCCAACCACAGGGGGCGAACGAAAAACTGTTTTTT.